This entry features one T cell receptor (beta chain) sequence. Its antigen is as yet unknown. The authors ran a second PCR of roughly 6 to 11 cycles using a sample-barcoded 5' primer and a J-beta primer mix. Unique molecular identifiers of 12 random nucleotides labeled each cDNA. TCRdb reanalysed the 5' RACE reads using MiXCR and keeps one entry per CDR3 protein. The profile shows fewer than 950,000 distinct CDR3 sequences, roughly 50% of them singletons. The CDR3 runs 15 residues. Trimming took 5 bases from V and 8 from J; bases not matched to a gene: 13. Germline values: CDR1 SGHTA, CDR2 FQGNSA. This specimen belongs to a study of blood T cells in healthy people across ages. Study-level background: When template switching was applied, about one barcoded beta molecule was captured per two T cells.

Notes on the study in general: Donor CMV status was unknown, possibly confounding expanded clonotype changes. Naive and antigen-experienced cells could not be conclusively compared, given unsorted PBMCs.

Sequenced sample: blood. This chain connects TRBV7-2 to TRBJ1-2; 8 nucleotides line up with TRBD1. The TCR was taken from a man older than 75 in good health. The CDR3 is CASSRRSGGLRGYTF. Here the CDR3 DNA reads TGTGCCAGCAGCCGTCGTTCAGGGGGCTTGAGAGGCTACACCTTC.